Sequencing of this T cell receptor (beta chain) was carried out in a study of T cell repertoires in cytomegalovirus infection. Across the study: Selection of CMV epitopes for the study included recently identified HLA-C-restricted and well-studied HLA-B-restricted ones.

The CDR3 runs 14 residues. V gave up 1 base and J gave up 5 bases, with 11 bases separating them. Germline values: CDR1 MNHEY, CDR2 SVGEGT. General study findings and limits: HLA-C-restricted TCR beta clonotypes specific for CMV led the ex vivo response. Adding up the frequency of public TCR beta families identified people who carried CMV plus the relevant HLA.

TCRdb analysed the reads with MiXCR anew, one entry per CDR3 protein. The sample carries under 500,000 distinct CDR3 sequences, 42% recorded once. As for this clonotype: As yet, its antigen is unknown.

The material was cultured PBMCs, obtained from culture after CMV antigen stimulation. The chain combines TRBV6-2 or TRBV6-3 with TRBJ1-2; no clear D gene. The receptor was isolated from a human donor in good health (CMV status not recorded). Some clones in this sample may be carry-over from other donors' samples. The DNA of the CDR3 is TGTGCCAGCAGTTACTTGGTGATGCGATATGGCTACACCTTC. It codes for CASSYLVMRYGYTF.